The rows below give T cell receptor beta chains drawn from one sample of a study of cytomegalovirus exposure and HLA in healthy donors. Sequenced by immunoSEQ multiplex PCR; TCRdb stores in-frame clones only, minus some. In all, the sample yields 200,000 or so clones. Sequenced: PBMCs. These receptors were obtained from a girl aged 2 to 10 in good health and CMV-seropositive. CDR3s include the opening cysteine and the closing phenylalanine or tryptophan. Each record gives: V gene, D gene, J gene, CDR3 DNA, CDR3 protein. D genes are given only for firm matches.

V gene: TRBV28
D gene: -
J gene: TRBJ2-7
CDR3 DNA: TGTGCCAGCAGCCTGGGCAGGGAATACGAGCAGTACTTC
CDR3 protein: CASSLGREYEQYF

V gene: TRBV6-1
D gene: TRBD1
J gene: TRBJ1-3
CDR3 DNA: TGTGCCAGATTCCTACAGGGGGCGGGAAACACCATATATTTT
CDR3 protein: CARFLQGAGNTIYF

V gene: TRBV28
D gene: -
J gene: TRBJ2-6
CDR3 DNA: TGTGCCAGCACCCTTGCAGGGGCCCCACTCAACGTCCTGACTTTC
CDR3 protein: CASTLAGAPLNVLTF

V gene: TRBV5-4
D gene: TRBD1
J gene: TRBJ2-3
CDR3 DNA: TGTGCCAGCAGCTTAGACAGGGTTGACACAGATACGCAGTATTTT
CDR3 protein: CASSLDRVDTDTQYF

V gene: TRBV7-9
D gene: TRBD2
J gene: TRBJ2-7
CDR3 DNA: TGTGCCAGCAGCTGGACTAGCGGCTCCTACGAGCAGTACTTC
CDR3 protein: CASSWTSGSYEQYF

V gene: TRBV11-2
D gene: TRBD1
J gene: TRBJ1-1
CDR3 DNA: TGTGCCAGCAGCTTAGCAGGACAGGGGGCGCGAGCTTTCTTT
CDR3 protein: CASSLAGQGARAFF

V gene: TRBV7-9
D gene: -
J gene: TRBJ1-3
CDR3 DNA: TGTGCCAGCAGCCTAATCCGGGGGGCTGGAAACACCATATATTTT
CDR3 protein: CASSLIRGAGNTIYF

V gene: TRBV6-1
D gene: -
J gene: TRBJ1-6
CDR3 DNA: TGTGCCAGCAGTGAAGCGACGGGGTCCGGCTATAATTCACCCCTCCACTTT
CDR3 protein: CASSEATGSGYNSPLHF

V gene: TRBV5-4
D gene: -
J gene: TRBJ2-3
CDR3 DNA: TGTGCCAGCAGCCCGGAGACTACGGCGGATACGCAGTATTTT
CDR3 protein: CASSPETTADTQYF

V gene: TRBV1
D gene: -
J gene: TRBJ2-1
CDR3 DNA: TGCACCAGCAGCCTGGGACAAATAAGCTCCTACAATGAGCAGTTCTTC
CDR3 protein: CTSSLGQISSYNEQFF

V gene: TRBV2
D gene: TRBD1
J gene: TRBJ2-1
CDR3 DNA: TGTGCCAGCAGTGAGTTTGGGACAGGGATCGTTAATGAGCAGTTCTTC
CDR3 protein: CASSEFGTGIVNEQFF

V gene: TRBV5-1
D gene: -
J gene: TRBJ1-1
CDR3 DNA: TGCGCCAGCATGGGCAGACTGAACACTGAAGCTTTCTTT
CDR3 protein: CASMGRLNTEAFF

V gene: TRBV10-3
D gene: TRBD2
J gene: TRBJ2-3
CDR3 DNA: TGTGCCAGCTCCAGCGGGATAGCATCAGATACGCAGTATTTT
CDR3 protein: CASSSGIASDTQYF

V gene: TRBV5-1
D gene: TRBD1
J gene: TRBJ1-2
CDR3 DNA: TGCGCCAGCAGCCCAGGGACAGGAGAAATCGGCTACACCTTC
CDR3 protein: CASSPGTGEIGYTF

V gene: TRBV7-3
D gene: -
J gene: TRBJ1-1
CDR3 DNA: TGTGCCAGCAGCTTATCGGCAGGTCGAACTGAAGCTTTCTTT
CDR3 protein: CASSLSAGRTEAFF

V gene: TRBV6-1
D gene: TRBD2
J gene: TRBJ2-2
CDR3 DNA: TGTGCCAGCAGTGGTCTAGCGGCGGGGACCGGGGAGCTGTTTTTT
CDR3 protein: CASSGLAAGTGELFF

V gene: TRBV28
D gene: -
J gene: TRBJ1-2
CDR3 DNA: TGTGCCAGCAGTCCAAACCCCGGGAGACGGCGGGAGTATTACACCTTC
CDR3 protein: CASSPNPGRRREYYTF

V gene: TRBV29-1
D gene: -
J gene: TRBJ2-1
CDR3 DNA: TGCAGCGTTGCGGCAGGGCAAGGTGAGCAGTTCTTC
CDR3 protein: CSVAAGQGEQFF

V gene: TRBV6-1
D gene: -
J gene: TRBJ2-3
CDR3 DNA: TGTGCCATCCTCGCTAGCAGAATCGCAGATACGCAGTATTTT
CDR3 protein: CAILASRIADTQYF

V gene: TRBV6-1
D gene: -
J gene: TRBJ1-1
CDR3 DNA: TGTGCCAGCAGTGAAGCTCCAGCGGGCACTGAAGCTTTCTTT
CDR3 protein: CASSEAPAGTEAFF

V gene: TRBV27
D gene: TRBD1
J gene: TRBJ1-1
CDR3 DNA: TGTGCCAGCAAATCACATTGGACAGGGAACACTGAAGCTTTCTTT
CDR3 protein: CASKSHWTGNTEAFF

V gene: TRBV25-1
D gene: -
J gene: TRBJ1-4
CDR3 DNA: TGTGCCAGCAGTGGCCCGGACAGTGCAACTAATGAAAAACTGTTTTTT
CDR3 protein: CASSGPDSATNEKLFF

V gene: TRBV27
D gene: -
J gene: TRBJ2-7
CDR3 DNA: TGTGCCAGCAGTTTAGCCCCGCAGGGAAGGCGACCCGAGCAGTACTTC
CDR3 protein: CASSLAPQGRRPEQYF